The entry that follows covers one T cell receptor beta chain sequence. The germline gives CDR1 MDHEN, CDR2 SYDVKM. V shed 5 bases and J shed 6 bases, with 8 bases lying between them. CDR3 length equals 12 residues. This sample is part of a study of blood T cell repertoires in COVID-19. Libraries were prepared by immunoSEQ multiplex PCR; TCRdb keeps only in-frame clonotypes and omits some of them. The data show 210,000 or so clones, with 85% to 90% seen just once and less than 3.5% held by the top ten. The clonotype was recovered from a man between 25 and 39 years old with COVID-19, enrolled during active disease. This rearrangement joins TRBV28 to TRBJ1-3; D is unclear. The source material was peripheral blood. The CDR3 DNA follows: TGTGCCAGCAGTCCCCCTCTAAACACCATATATTTT. This sequence encodes CASSPPLNTIYF. Looking up the rest from reference TRBV28 and TRBJ1-3 gives the full variable domain: DVKVTQSSRYLVKRTGEKVFLECVQDMDHENMFWYRQDPGLGLRLIYFSYDVKMKEKGDIPEGYSVSREKKERFSLILESASTNQTSMYLCASSPPLNTIYFGEGSWLTVV.